This T cell receptor beta chain was recorded in a study of early T cells in non-severe SARS-CoV-2 infection. Study overall: Chains stayed unpaired after sequencing of bulk RNA from unsorted whole blood.

Individually, cDNA molecules had unique molecular identifiers attached to them. TCRdb reanalysed the 5' RACE reads using MiXCR and keeps one entry per CDR3 protein. The sample includes under 85,000 distinct CDR3 sequences, approximately 10% of them seen just once. This clonotype has at least ten counts. Antigen: not known. Overall study results and limits: The matching step, a VDJdb search, favored anti-spike CD8 responses and missed private and CD4 specificities.

Germline V gives CDR1 SNHLY, CDR2 FYNNEI. V was clipped by 5 bases and J by 16 bases; unmatched bases: 7. The CDR3 spans 11 residues. Sequencing was done on a sample of whole blood. The rearrangement uses TRBV2 and TRBJ2-1, with 8 positions matching TRBD2. The receptor was isolated from an adult who was a healthcare worker with PCR-confirmed SARS-CoV-2 infection or an uninfected control (not recorded which). The DNA of the CDR3 is TGTGCCAGCAGTACCGGGACTAGGGAATTCTTC. It yields the protein CASSTGTREFF.